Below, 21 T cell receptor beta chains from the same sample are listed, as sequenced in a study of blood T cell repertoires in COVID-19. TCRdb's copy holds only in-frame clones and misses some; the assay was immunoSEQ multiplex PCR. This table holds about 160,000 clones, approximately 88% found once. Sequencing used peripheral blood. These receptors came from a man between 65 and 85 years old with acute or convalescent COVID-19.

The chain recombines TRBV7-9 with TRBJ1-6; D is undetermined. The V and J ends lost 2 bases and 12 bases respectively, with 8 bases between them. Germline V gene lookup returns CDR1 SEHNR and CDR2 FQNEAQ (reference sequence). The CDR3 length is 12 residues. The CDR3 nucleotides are TGTGCCAGCAGCTTATCAGTCCAACCCCTCCACTTT. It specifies CASSLSVQPLHF.

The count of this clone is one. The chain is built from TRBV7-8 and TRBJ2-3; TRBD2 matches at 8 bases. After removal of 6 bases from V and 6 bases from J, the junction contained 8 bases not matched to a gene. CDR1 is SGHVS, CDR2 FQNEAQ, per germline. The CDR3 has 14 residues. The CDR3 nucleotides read TGTGCCAGCAGGACGGGGGGGGCAAGGGATACGCAGTATTTT. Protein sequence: CASRTGGARDTQYF. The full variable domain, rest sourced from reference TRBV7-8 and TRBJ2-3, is GAGVSQSPRYKVAKRGQDVALRCDPISGHVSLFWYQQALGQGPEFLTYFQNEAQLDKSGLPSDRFFAERPEGSVSTLKIQRTQQEDSAVYLCASRTGGARDTQYFGPGTRLTVL.

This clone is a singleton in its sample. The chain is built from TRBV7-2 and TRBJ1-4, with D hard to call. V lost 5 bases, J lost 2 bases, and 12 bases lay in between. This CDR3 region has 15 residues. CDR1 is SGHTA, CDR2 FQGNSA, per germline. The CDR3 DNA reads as TGTGCCAGCAGCCCTCTCGGTTTCACTAATGAAAAACTGTTTTTT. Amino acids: CASSPLGFTNEKLFF. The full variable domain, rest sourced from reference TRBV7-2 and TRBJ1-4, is GAGVSQSPSNKVTEKGKDVELRCDPISGHTALYWYRQSLGQGLEFLIYFQGNSAPDKSGLPSDRFSAERTGGSVSTLTIQRTQQEDSAVYLCASSPLGFTNEKLFFGSGTQLSVL.

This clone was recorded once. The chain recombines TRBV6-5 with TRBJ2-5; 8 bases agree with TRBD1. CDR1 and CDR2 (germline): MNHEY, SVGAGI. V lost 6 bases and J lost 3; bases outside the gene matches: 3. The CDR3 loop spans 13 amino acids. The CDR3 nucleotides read TGTGCCAGCAGAGACAGGGGTAAAGAGACCCAGTACTTC. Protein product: CASRDRGKETQYF.

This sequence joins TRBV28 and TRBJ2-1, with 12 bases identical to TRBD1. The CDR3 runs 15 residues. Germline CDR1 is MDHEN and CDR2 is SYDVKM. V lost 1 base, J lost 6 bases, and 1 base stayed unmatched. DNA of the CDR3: TGTGCCAGCAGTTTATCGGGACAGGGGGCCAATGAGCAGTTCTTC. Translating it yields CASSLSGQGANEQFF.

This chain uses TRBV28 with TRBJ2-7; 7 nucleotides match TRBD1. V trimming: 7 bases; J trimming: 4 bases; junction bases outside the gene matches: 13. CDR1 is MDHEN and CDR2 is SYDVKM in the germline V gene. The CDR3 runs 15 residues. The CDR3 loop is CASTTSGTETYEQYF. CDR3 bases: TGTGCCAGCACCACATCTGGGACAGAAACATACGAGCAGTACTTC.

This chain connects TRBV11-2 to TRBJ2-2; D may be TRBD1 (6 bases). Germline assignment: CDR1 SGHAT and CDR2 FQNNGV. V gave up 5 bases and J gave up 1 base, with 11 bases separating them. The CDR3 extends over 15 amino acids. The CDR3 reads CASSPLGGNTGELFF. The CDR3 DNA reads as TGTGCCAGCAGCCCTCTAGGGGGGAACACCGGGGAGCTGTTTTTT.

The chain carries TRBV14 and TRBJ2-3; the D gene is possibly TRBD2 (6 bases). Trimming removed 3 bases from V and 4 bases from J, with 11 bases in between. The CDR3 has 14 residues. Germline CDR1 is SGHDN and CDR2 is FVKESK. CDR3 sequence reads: CASSQMSGADTQYF. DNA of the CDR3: TGTGCCAGCAGCCAGATGTCGGGAGCAGATACGCAGTATTTT.

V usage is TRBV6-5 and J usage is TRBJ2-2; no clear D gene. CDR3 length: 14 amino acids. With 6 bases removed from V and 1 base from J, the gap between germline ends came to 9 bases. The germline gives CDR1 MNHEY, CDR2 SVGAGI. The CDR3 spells CASRLQRNTGELFF. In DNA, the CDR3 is TGTGCCAGCAGATTACAGAGGAACACCGGGGAGCTGTTTTTT.

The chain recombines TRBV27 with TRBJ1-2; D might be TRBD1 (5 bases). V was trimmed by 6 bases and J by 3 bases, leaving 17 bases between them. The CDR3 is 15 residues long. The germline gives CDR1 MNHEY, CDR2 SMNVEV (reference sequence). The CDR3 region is CASRFGSGVDYGYTF. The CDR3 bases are TGTGCCAGCAGATTTGGGTCGGGGGTTGACTATGGCTACACCTTC.

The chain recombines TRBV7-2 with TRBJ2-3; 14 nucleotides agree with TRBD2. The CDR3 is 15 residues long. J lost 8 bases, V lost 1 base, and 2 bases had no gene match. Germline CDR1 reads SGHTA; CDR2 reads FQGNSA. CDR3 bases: TGTGCCAGCAGCTTAGGACTAGCGGGGGGGCGTACGCAGTATTTT. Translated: CASSLGLAGGRTQYF.

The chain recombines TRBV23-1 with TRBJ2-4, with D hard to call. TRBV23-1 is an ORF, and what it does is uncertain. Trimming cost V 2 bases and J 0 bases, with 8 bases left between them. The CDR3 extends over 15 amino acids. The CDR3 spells CASSQPVLAKNIQYF. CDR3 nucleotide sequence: TGCGCCAGCAGTCAACCGGTACTAGCCAAAAACATTCAGTACTTC.

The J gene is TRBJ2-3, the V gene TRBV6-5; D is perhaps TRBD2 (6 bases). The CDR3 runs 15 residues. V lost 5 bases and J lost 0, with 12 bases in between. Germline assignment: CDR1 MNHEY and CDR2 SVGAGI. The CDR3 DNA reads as TGTGCCAGCAGTACGGCGGGGCCTAGCACAGATACGCAGTATTTT. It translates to CASSTAGPSTDTQYF.

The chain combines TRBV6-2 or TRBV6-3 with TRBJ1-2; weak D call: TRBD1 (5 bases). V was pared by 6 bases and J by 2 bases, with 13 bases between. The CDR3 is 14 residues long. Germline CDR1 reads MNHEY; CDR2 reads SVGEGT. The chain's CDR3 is CASSPRQRNYGYTF. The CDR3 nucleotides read TGTGCCAGCAGCCCCCGACAGAGAAACTATGGCTACACCTTC.

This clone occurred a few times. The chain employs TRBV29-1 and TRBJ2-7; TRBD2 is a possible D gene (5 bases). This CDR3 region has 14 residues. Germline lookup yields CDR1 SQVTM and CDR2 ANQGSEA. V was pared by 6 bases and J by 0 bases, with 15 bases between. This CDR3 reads CSVRTGGSSYEQYF. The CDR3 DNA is TGCAGCGTACGGACGGGTGGGAGCTCCTACGAGCAGTACTTC.

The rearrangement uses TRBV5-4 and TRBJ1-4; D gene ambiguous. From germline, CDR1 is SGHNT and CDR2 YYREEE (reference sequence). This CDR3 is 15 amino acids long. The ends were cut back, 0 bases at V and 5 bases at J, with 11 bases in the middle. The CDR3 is CASSLGQTGNEKLFF. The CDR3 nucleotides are TGTGCCAGCAGCTTGGGCCAGACGGGGAATGAAAAACTGTTTTTT.

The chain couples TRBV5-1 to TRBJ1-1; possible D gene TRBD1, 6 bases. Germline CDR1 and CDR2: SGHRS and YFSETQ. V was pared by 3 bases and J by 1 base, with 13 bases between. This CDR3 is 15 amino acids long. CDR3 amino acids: CASSWGGQQNTEAFF. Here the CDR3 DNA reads TGCGCCAGCAGCTGGGGTGGACAGCAGAACACTGAAGCTTTCTTT.

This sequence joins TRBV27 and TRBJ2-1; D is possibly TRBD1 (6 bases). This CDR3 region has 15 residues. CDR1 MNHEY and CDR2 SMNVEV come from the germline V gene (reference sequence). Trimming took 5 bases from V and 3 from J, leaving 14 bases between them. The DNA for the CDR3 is TGTGCCAGCAGTCCTTCAGGGGTCTTCTACAATGAGCAGTTCTTC. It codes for CASSPSGVFYNEQFF.

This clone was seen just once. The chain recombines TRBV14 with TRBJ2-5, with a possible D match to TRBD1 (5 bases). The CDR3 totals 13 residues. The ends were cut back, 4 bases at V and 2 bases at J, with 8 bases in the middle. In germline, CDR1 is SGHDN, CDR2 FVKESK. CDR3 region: CASSPRQQETQYF. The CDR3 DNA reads TGTGCCAGCAGCCCGCGACAGCAAGAGACCCAGTACTTC.

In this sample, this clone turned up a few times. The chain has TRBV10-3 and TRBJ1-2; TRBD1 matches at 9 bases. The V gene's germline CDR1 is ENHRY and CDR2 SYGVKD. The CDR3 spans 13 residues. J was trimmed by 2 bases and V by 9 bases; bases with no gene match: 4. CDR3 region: CAITDRGNYGYTF. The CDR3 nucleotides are TGTGCCATTACGGACAGGGGCAACTATGGCTACACCTTC.

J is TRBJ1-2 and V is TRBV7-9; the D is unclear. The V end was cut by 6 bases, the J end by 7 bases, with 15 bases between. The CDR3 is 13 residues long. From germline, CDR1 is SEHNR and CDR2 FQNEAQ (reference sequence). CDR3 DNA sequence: TGTGCCAGCAGTTCCCCTCAGGTTTTTGGCTACACCTTC. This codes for CASSSPQVFGYTF.